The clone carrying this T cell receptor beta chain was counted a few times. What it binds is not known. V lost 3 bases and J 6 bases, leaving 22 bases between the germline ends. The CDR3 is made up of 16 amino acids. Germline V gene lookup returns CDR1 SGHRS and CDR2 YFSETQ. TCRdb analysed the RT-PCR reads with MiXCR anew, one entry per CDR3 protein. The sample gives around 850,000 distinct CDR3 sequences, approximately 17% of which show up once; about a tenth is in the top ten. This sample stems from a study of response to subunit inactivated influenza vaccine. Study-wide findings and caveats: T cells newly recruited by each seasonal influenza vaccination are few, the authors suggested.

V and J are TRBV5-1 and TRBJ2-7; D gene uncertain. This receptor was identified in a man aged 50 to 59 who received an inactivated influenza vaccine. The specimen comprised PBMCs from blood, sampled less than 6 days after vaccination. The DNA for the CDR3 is TGCGCCAGCAGCTCTAGGTTCGACCCTCCTCTAGGCGAGCAGTACTTC. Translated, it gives CASSSRFDPPLGEQYF.